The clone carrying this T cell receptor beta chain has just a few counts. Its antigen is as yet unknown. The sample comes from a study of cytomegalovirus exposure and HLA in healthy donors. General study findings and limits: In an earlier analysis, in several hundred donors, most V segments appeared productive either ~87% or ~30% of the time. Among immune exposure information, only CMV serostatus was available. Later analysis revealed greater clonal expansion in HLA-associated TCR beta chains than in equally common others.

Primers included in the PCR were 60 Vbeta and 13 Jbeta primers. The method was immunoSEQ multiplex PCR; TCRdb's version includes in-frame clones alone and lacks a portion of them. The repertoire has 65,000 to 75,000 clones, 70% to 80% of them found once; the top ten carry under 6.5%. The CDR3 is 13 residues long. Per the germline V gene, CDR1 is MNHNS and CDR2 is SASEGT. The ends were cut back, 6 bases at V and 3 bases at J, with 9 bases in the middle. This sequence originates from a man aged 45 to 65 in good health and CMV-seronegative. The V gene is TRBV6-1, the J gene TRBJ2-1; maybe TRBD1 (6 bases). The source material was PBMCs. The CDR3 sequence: CASSLTGYNEQFF. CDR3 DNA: TGTGCCAGCAGCTTGACAGGCTACAATGAGCAGTTCTTC.